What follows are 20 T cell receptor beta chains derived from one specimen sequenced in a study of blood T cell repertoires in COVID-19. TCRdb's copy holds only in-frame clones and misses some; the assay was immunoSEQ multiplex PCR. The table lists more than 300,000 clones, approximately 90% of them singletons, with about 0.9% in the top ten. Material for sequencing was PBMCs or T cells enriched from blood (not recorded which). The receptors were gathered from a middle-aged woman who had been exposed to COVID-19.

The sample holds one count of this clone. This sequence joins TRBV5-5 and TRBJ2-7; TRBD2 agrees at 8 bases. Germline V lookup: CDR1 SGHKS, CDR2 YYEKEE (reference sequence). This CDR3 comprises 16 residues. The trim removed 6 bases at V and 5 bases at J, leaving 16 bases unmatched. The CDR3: CASILRRGALTHEQYF. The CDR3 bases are TGTGCCAGCATCTTAAGGCGGGGGGCGCTTACCCACGAGCAGTACTTC. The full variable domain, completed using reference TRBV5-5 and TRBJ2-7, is DAGVTQSPTHLIKTRGQQVTLRCSPISGHKSVSWYQQVLGQGPQFIFQYYEKEERGRGNFPDRFSARQFPNYSSELNVNALLLGDSALYLCASILRRGALTHEQYFGPGTRLTVT.

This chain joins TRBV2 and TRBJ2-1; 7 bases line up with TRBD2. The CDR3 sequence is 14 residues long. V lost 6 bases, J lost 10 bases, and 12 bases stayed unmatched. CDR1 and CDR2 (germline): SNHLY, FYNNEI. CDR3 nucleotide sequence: TGTGCCAGCAGGGTAGGGACTACCTCCCAGGAGCAGTTCTTC. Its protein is CASRVGTTSQEQFF.

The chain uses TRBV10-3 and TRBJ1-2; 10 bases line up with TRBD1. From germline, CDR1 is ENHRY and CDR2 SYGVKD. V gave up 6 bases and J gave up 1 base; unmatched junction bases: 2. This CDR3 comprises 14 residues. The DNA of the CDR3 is TGTGCCATCAGGGGACAGGGGATTAACTATGGCTACACCTTC. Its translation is CAIRGQGINYGYTF.

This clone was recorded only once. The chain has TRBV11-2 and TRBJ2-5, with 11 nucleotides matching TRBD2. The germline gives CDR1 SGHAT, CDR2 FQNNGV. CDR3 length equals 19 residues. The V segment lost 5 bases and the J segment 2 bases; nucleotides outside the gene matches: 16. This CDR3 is CASSIPLGTSGGYQETQYF. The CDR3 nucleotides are TGTGCCAGCAGCATCCCCCTAGGGACTAGCGGAGGGTATCAAGAGACCCAGTACTTC.

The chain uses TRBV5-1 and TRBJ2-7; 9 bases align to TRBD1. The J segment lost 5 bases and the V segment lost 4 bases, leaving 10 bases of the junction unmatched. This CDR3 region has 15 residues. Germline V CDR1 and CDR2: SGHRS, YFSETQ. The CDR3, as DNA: TGCGCCAGCAGCCCGGGACAGGGCGGAGCCCACGAGCAGTACTTC. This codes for CASSPGQGGAHEQYF. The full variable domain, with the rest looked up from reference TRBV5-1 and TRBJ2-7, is KAGVTQTPRYLIKTRGQQVTLSCSPISGHRSVSWYQQTPGQGLQFLFEYFSETQRNKGNFPGRFSGRQFSNSRSEMNVSTLELGDSALYLCASSPGQGGAHEQYFGPGTRLTVT.

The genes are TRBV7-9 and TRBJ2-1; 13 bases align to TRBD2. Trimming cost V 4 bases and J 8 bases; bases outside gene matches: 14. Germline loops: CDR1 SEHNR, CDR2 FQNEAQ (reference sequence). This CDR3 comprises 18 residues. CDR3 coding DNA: TGTGCCAGCAGCTCTCCCCTACTAGCGGGGGGGGGTTTTTATGAGCAGTTCTTC. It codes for CASSSPLLAGGGFYEQFF.

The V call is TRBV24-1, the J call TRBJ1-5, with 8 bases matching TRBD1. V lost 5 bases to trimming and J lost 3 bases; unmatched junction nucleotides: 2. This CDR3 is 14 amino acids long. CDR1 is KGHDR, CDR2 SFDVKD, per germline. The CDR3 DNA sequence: TGTGCCACCAGTGCGACAGGGGACAATCAGCCCCAGCATTTT. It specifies CATSATGDNQPQHF.

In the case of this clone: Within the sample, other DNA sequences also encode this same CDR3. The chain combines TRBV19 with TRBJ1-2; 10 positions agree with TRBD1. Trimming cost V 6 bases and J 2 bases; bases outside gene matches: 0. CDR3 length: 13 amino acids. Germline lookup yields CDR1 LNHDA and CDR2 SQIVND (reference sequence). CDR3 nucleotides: TGTGCCAGTAGGGGACAGGGGAACTATGGCTACACCTTC. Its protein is CASRGQGNYGYTF.

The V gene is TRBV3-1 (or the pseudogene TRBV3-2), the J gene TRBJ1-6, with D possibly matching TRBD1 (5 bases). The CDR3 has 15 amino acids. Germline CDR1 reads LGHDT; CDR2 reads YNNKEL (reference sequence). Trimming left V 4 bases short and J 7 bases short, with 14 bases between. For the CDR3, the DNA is TGTGCCAGCAGCCGGCGGACAAGTCCCAATTCACCCCTCCACTTT. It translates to CASSRRTSPNSPLHF.

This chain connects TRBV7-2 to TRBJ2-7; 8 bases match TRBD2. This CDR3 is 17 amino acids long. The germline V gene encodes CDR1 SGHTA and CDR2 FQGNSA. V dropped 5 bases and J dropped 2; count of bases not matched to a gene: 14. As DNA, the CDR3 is TGTGCCAGCAGCCTCACAGATAGGAGCGGGGGAACCTACGAGCAGTACTTC. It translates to CASSLTDRSGGTYEQYF.

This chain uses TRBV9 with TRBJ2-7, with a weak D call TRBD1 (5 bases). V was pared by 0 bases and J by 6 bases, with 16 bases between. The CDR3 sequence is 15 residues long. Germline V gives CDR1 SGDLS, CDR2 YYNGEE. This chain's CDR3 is CASSVGQGPLREQYF. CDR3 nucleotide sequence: TGTGCCAGCAGCGTAGGCCAGGGCCCACTACGCGAGCAGTACTTC.

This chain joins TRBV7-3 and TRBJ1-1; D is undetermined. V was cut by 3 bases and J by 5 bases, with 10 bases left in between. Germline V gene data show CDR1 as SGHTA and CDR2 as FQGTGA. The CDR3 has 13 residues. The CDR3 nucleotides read TGTGCCAGCAGCTTCGGTCCGACTACTGAAGCTTTCTTT. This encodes CASSFGPTTEAFF.

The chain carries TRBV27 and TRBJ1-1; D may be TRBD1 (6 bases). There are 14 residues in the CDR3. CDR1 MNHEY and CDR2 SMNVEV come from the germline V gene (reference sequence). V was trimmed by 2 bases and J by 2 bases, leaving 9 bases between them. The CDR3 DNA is TGTGCCAGCAGTTTAGAGGGGACAAACACTGAAGCTTTCTTT. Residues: CASSLEGTNTEAFF.

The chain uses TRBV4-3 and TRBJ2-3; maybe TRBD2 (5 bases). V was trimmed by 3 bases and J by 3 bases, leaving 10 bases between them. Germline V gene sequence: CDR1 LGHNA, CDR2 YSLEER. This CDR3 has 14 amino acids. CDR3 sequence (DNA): TGCGCCAGCAGCCAGCGGGTCGGGACAGATACGCAGTATTTT. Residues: CASSQRVGTDTQYF.

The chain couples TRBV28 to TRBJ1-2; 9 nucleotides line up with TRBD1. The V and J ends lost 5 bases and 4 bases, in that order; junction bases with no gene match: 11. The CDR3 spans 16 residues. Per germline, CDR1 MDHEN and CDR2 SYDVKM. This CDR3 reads CASSTNRGQMGYGYTF. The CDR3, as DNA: TGTGCCAGCAGTACCAACAGGGGGCAGATGGGCTATGGCTACACCTTC.

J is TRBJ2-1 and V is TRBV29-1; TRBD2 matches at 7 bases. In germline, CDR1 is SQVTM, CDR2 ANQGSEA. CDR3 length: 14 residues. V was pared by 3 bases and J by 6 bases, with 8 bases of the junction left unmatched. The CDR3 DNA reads TGCAGCGTTGATGGGAGAGCGGGGTCCAATGAGCAGTTCTTC. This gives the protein CSVDGRAGSNEQFF.

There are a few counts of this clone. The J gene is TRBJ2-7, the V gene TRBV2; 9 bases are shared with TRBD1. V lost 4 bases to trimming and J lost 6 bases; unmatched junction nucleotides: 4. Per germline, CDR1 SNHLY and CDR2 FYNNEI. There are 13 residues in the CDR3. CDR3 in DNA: TGTGCCAGCAGTGGGGACAGGGCTGTCGAGCAGTACTTC. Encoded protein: CASSGDRAVEQYF.

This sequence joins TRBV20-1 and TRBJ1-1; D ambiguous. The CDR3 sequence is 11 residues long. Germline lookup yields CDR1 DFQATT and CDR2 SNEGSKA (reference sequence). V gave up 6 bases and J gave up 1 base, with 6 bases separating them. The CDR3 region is CSAQSNTEAFF. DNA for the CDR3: TGCAGTGCCCAGTCGAACACTGAAGCTTTCTTT.

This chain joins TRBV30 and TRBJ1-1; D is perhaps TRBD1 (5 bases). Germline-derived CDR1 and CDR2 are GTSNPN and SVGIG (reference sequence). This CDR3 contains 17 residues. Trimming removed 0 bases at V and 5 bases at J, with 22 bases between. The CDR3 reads CAWSVGTVGLGRTEAFF. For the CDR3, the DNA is TGTGCCTGGAGTGTAGGTACGGTGGGACTGGGAAGGACTGAAGCTTTCTTT.

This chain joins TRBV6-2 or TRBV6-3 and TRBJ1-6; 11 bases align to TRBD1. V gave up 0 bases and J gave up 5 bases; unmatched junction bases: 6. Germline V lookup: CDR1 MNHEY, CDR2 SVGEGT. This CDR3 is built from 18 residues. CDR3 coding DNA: TGTGCCAGCAGTTACTCGCAGTGGACAGGGGGCAATAATTCACCCCTCCACTTT. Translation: CASSYSQWTGGNNSPLHF.